One and the same sample provided the 20 T cell receptor beta chains below, sequenced in a study of T cell changes during pregnancy in multiple sclerosis. TCRdb's table, derived via immunoSEQ multiplex PCR, lists solely in-frame clones and lacks some. The sample holds 72,000 or so clones, roughly 93% seen once. This sample comprised peripheral blood, obtained in the second trimester of pregnancy. These receptors originate from a female donor with multiple sclerosis, enrolled in a pregnancy study.

The V call is TRBV7-3, the J call TRBJ2-7; tentative D call: TRBD1 (6 bases). Germline CDR1 is SGHTA and CDR2 is FQGTGA. The CDR3 has 13 amino acids. Deletions cut 6 bases from V and 6 bases from J, with 15 bases between. CDR3 nucleotides: TGTGCCAGCAGTTTACAGGGTCTCTCCGAGCAGTACTTC. Amino acids: CASSLQGLSEQYF. Combining the CDR3 with reference TRBV7-3 and TRBJ2-7 gives the whole variable domain GAGVSQTPSNKVTEKGKYVELRCDPISGHTALYWYRQSLGQGPEFLIYFQGTGAADDSGLPNDRFFAVRPEGSVSTLKIQRTERGDSAVYLCASSLQGLSEQYFGPGTRLTVT.

V and J are TRBV7-9 and TRBJ1-2; possible D gene TRBD1, 6 bases. V was pared by 3 bases and J by 4 bases, with 18 bases between. Looked up from germline, CDR1 is SEHNR and CDR2 is FQNEAQ (reference sequence). CDR3 length equals 16 residues. The CDR3 loop is CASSFQLEQGRYGYTF. For the CDR3, the DNA is TGTGCCAGCAGCTTCCAACTAGAACAGGGACGCTATGGCTACACCTTC.

The chain recombines TRBV4-1 with TRBJ1-3, with TRBD1 as a possible D gene (6 bases). Looked up from germline, CDR1 is MGHRA and CDR2 is YSYEKL. V lost 4 bases to trimming and J lost 4 bases, with 17 bases between them. The CDR3 sequence is 16 residues long. The CDR3 protein is CASSRDQGLVGNTIYF. CDR3 DNA sequence: TGCGCCAGCAGCCGGGACCAGGGGTTAGTGGGAAACACCATATATTTT.

This sequence joins TRBV7-9 and TRBJ2-4; 7 bases agree with TRBD2. The CDR3 has 15 amino acids. CDR1 and CDR2 (germline): SEHNR, FQNEAQ (reference sequence). Trimming removed 3 bases from V and 1 base from J; junction bases left unmatched: 3. The CDR3 DNA sequence: TGTGCCAGCAGCTTTTCGGGGGGTGCCAAAAACATTCAGTACTTC. Translated, it gives CASSFSGGAKNIQYF.

This clone was recorded once. The chain joins TRBV27 to TRBJ2-7, with D possibly TRBD2 on 6 matching bases. Per the germline V gene, CDR1 is MNHEY and CDR2 is SMNVEV (reference sequence). Trimming pared 2 bases from V and 0 bases from J, leaving 14 bases between. The CDR3 loop spans 16 amino acids. CDR3 region: CASSLERGTSSYEQYF. CDR3 coding DNA: TGTGCCAGCAGTTTAGAACGGGGGACGAGCTCCTACGAGCAGTACTTC.

This rearrangement joins TRBV5-1 to TRBJ2-1; perhaps TRBD2 as D (6 bases). CDR3 length: 16 amino acids. CDR1 and CDR2 (germline): SGHRS, YFSETQ. The V gene lost 0 bases and the J gene lost 4 bases, with 14 bases spanning the gap. The CDR3 region has the DNA TGCGCCAGCAGCTTGGAGCGTCCTGGGGGGTACAATGAGCAGTTCTTC. Amino acids: CASSLERPGGYNEQFF.

The chain links TRBV5-4 to TRBJ2-2; 8 positions agree with TRBD1. V lost 5 bases to trimming and J lost 6 bases; unmatched junction nucleotides: 3. CDR3 size: 13 residues. Germline CDR1 SGHNT, CDR2 YYREEE (reference sequence). The CDR3 DNA is TGTGCCAGCAGTTTACAGGGGGCCGGGGAGCTGTTTTTT. It is translated as CASSLQGAGELFF.

A remark on this clone: One end of the junction is discordant with germline, which a read error may explain. The chain recombines TRBV7-7 with TRBJ2-6, with 7 nucleotides matching TRBD1. The CDR3 contains 19 residues. Germline CDR1 and CDR2: SSHAT and FNYEAQ (reference sequence). CDR3 DNA sequence: TGTGCTAGCAGCTCCGATAACAGGGGATTCAGCTCTGGGGCCAACGTCCTGACTTTC. It codes for CASSSDNRGFSSGANVLTF.

Written as DNA, the CDR3 is TGTGCCAGCAGTTACGTTTCGGGGGTAGAGACCCAGTACTTC. It specifies CASSYVSGVETQYF. The chain is built from TRBV6-5 and TRBJ2-5, with D perhaps matching TRBD2 (6 bases). The CDR3 loop spans 14 amino acids. The ends were cut back, 2 bases at V and 4 bases at J, with 11 bases in the middle. The germline V gene has CDR1 MNHEY and CDR2 SVGAGI.

This clone was recorded only once. The V gene is TRBV7-9, the J gene TRBJ1-4, with D perhaps TRBD1 (5 bases). Trimming took off 0 bases at V and 8 bases at J, with 16 bases between the two ends. The germline CDR1 and CDR2 sequences are SEHNR and FQNEAQ (reference sequence). CDR3 length: 16 amino acids. The CDR3 bases are TGTGCCAGCAGCTTAGCCCCGACAGCTGGTAGCGAAAAACTGTTTTTT. Translation: CASSLAPTAGSEKLFF.

V gene TRBV14 combines with J gene TRBJ1-2; TRBD1 matches 7 bases. The V segment lost 1 base and the J segment 6 bases; nucleotides outside the gene matches: 11. CDR3 length: 16 residues. Germline CDR1 and CDR2: SGHDN and FVKESK. The CDR3 coding sequence is TGTGCCAGCAGCCAAGCTGGGACAGACCTGTCGGATGGCTACACCTTC. It encodes CASSQAGTDLSDGYTF.

The CDR3 region is CASSWVVRGLGNSPLHF. The CDR3, as DNA: TGTGCCAGCAGTTGGGTTGTAAGGGGTCTTGGTAATTCACCCCTCCACTTT. V usage is TRBV5-8 and J usage is TRBJ1-6, with a weak D call TRBD1 (5 bases). CDR3 length: 17 residues. The V gene lost 5 bases and the J gene lost 6 bases, with 21 bases spanning the gap. Per the germline V gene, CDR1 is SGHTS and CDR2 is YDEGEE.

The rearrangement joins TRBV19 to TRBJ2-7; possibly TRBD1 for D (6 bases). Trimming took 6 bases from V and 2 from J, leaving 17 bases between them. Looked up from germline, CDR1 is LNHDA and CDR2 is SQIVND (reference sequence). The CDR3 is made up of 15 amino acids. The CDR3 DNA reads TGTGCCAGTAGAGATCGGTTGGGACAAGCCTACGAGCAGTACTTC. Translated, it gives CASRDRLGQAYEQYF.

The chain is built from TRBV10-2 and TRBJ2-1; possibly TRBD1 for D (6 bases). V was cut by 4 bases and J by 4 bases, with 14 bases left in between. Germline lookup yields CDR1 WSHSY and CDR2 SAAADI. The CDR3 length is 15 residues. DNA for the CDR3: TGCGCCAGCAGTGGTCCGGGACACGGTTACAATGAGCAGTTCTTC. Its protein is CASSGPGHGYNEQFF.

This clone has just a few counts. This chain uses TRBV7-9 with TRBJ1-2; TRBD1 matches at 7 bases. This CDR3 is built from 12 residues. Germline CDR1 reads SEHNR; CDR2 reads FQNEAQ (reference sequence). J gave up 4 bases and V 5 bases, and 1 base lay outside the gene matches. The CDR3 loop reads CASSRDSYGYTF. For the CDR3, the DNA is TGTGCCAGCAGCCGGGACAGCTATGGCTACACCTTC. Full variable domain (remainder filled in from reference TRBV7-9 and TRBJ1-2): DTGVSQNPRHKITKRGQNVTFRCDPISEHNRLYWYRQTLGQGPEFLTYFQNEAQLEKSRLLSDRFSAERPKGSFSTLEIQRTEQGDSAMYLCASSRDSYGYTFGSGTRLTVV.

The genes are TRBV28 and TRBJ2-7; D is uncertain. CDR3 length equals 12 residues. Germline V lookup: CDR1 MDHEN, CDR2 SYDVKM. Trimming took 5 bases from V and 6 from J, leaving 11 bases between them. This chain's CDR3 is CASSLLSSEQYF. As DNA, the CDR3 is TGTGCCAGCAGTCTCCTATCGTCCGAGCAGTACTTC.

The rearrangement joins TRBV6-5 to TRBJ2-3; TRBD2 matches at 8 bases. CDR3 length: 14 amino acids. The J segment lost 4 bases and the V segment lost 2 bases, leaving 2 bases of the junction unmatched. The germline V gene encodes CDR1 MNHEY and CDR2 SVGAGI. The CDR3 DNA is TGTGCCAGCAGTTACGGACTAGCATCAGATACGCAGTATTTT. It encodes CASSYGLASDTQYF.

V gene TRBV15 combines with J gene TRBJ2-5; maybe TRBD2 (6 bases). Per germline, CDR1 LNHNV and CDR2 YYDKDF (reference sequence). This CDR3 spans 16 amino acids. V lost 5 bases to trimming and J lost 5 bases, with 21 bases between them. In DNA form, the CDR3 reads TGTGCCACCAGCCCCTCGGGGGTACCGGGCCGGGAGACCCAGTACTTC. This codes for CATSPSGVPGRETQYF. The whole variable domain, filled in from reference TRBV15 and TRBJ2-5, reads DAMVIQNPRYQVTQFGKPVTLSCSQTLNHNVMYWYQQKSSQAPKLLFHYYDKDFNNEADTPDNFQSRRPNTSFCFLDIRSPGLGDTAMYLCATSPSGVPGRETQYFGPGTRLLVL.

CDR3 sequence: CASSMDRIDSTIYF. The CDR3 bases are TGCGCCAGCAGCATGGACAGAATAGATAGCACCATATATTTT. The chain links TRBV5-1 to TRBJ1-3; the D gene is possibly TRBD1 (6 bases). Trimming took 4 bases from V and 9 from J, leaving 17 bases between them. The CDR3 loop spans 14 amino acids. Germline V gene data show CDR1 as SGHRS and CDR2 as YFSETQ. Using reference TRBV5-1 and TRBJ1-3 for the parts outside the CDR3, the full variable domain is KAGVTQTPRYLIKTRGQQVTLSCSPISGHRSVSWYQQTPGQGLQFLFEYFSETQRNKGNFPGRFSGRQFSNSRSEMNVSTLELGDSALYLCASSMDRIDSTIYFGEGSWLTVV.

This clone was detected once. The rearrangement joins TRBV4-2 to TRBJ2-3; TRBD2 matches 9 bases. This CDR3 has 17 amino acids. In germline, CDR1 is LGHNA, CDR2 YNFKEQ. V lost 0 bases, J lost 4 bases, and 8 bases stayed unmatched. Written as DNA, the CDR3 is TGTGCCAGCAGCCAAGATCATCCTAGCGGGGAATCAGATACGCAGTATTTT. This encodes CASSQDHPSGESDTQYF.